This T cell receptor beta chain came from a study of blood T cell repertoires in COVID-19. CDR3 length equals 15 residues. CDR1 is WNHNN, CDR2 SYGVQD, per germline (reference sequence). J was trimmed by 0 bases and V by 7 bases; bases with no gene match: 6. Measured with immunoSEQ multiplex PCR; TCRdb has only the in-frame clones, and not every one. The repertoire holds 79,000 or so clones, with roughly 90% as singletons. The source is a human donor in a cohort sampled during active COVID-19. Specimen: peripheral blood. The chain uses TRBV10-1 and TRBJ2-7; 10 bases match TRBD2. DNA for the CDR3: TGCGCCAGCACCCCATTAGCGGGGGGCTCCTACGAGCAGTACTTC. Protein sequence: CASTPLAGGSYEQYF.